This T cell receptor beta chain appears in the sequencing data of a study of blood T cell repertoires in COVID-19. Across the whole study: From the United States, Italy and Spain came samples of acute and convalescent COVID-19.

TCRdb keeps only in-frame clones here, not all; method: immunoSEQ multiplex PCR. The sample includes about 150,000 clones, just over 85% of them seen just once. The receptor comes from a man in his 70s with acute or convalescent COVID-19. Sequencing used peripheral blood.

The DNA of the CDR3 is TGTGCCAGCAGTCAGGGACAGGGAGGGAACACCGGGGAGCTGTTTTTT. Encoded protein: CASSQGQGGNTGELFF. This chain links TRBV6-2 or TRBV6-3 with TRBJ2-2; 9 bases are shared with TRBD1. V lost 5 bases to trimming and J lost 1 base; unmatched junction nucleotides: 5. Looked up from germline, CDR1 is MNHEY and CDR2 is SVGEGT. CDR3 length: 16 amino acids.